This T cell receptor (beta chain) was observed in a study of cytomegalovirus exposure and HLA in healthy donors. This PCR relied on a set of 60 Vbeta primers and 13 Jbeta primers. Assay: immunoSEQ multiplex PCR; the TCRdb copy retains only in-frame clones and omits some. The table lists roughly 140,000 clones, around 80% of them singletons. The CDR3 runs 15 residues. The germline V gene has CDR1 MNHEY and CDR2 SMNVEV (reference sequence). With V trimmed by 5 bases and J by 8 bases, 7 bases remained unmatched. Sequenced material: PBMCs. The clonotype originates from a man aged 35 to 55 in good health and CMV-seropositive. The rearrangement joins TRBV27 to TRBJ2-1; 12 nucleotides align to TRBD2. Written as DNA, the CDR3 is TGTGCCAGCAGTCCACTAGCGGGGGGCGTCTATGAGCAGTTCTTC. Protein: CASSPLAGGVYEQFF.